The present entry profiles one TCR beta chain with its context. Its matching antigen is unknown. The length of the CDR3 is 15 residues. Germline trimming cut 5 bases from V and 4 bases from J; bases unmatched to any gene: 7. Per the germline V gene, CDR1 is MNHEY and CDR2 is SVGAGI. These data are taken from a study of T cell responses to AZD1222 COVID-19 vaccine. Study observations and caveats: Donors were mostly white British, more females; clonal diversity possibly underestimated. Sampled repertoires all dated from after the peak T cell response. Two doses of AZD1222 preceded a rise in Spike-specific TCR breadth and depth.

Assay used: immunoSEQ multiplex PCR; TCRdb lists only in-frame clones, some missing. The sample records 150,000 or so clones, roughly 90% being singletons. The chain employs TRBV6-5 and TRBJ2-5; 10 bases are shared with TRBD2. The specimen was peripheral blood, collected on day 0 of AZD1222 vaccination. The receptor was isolated from an adult in good health. The CDR3 spells CASSPGTSALETQYF. The CDR3 bases are TGTGCCAGCAGTCCCGGGACTAGCGCATTAGAGACCCAGTACTTC.